This passage covers 28 T cell receptor beta chains from one sample sequenced in a study of blood T cell repertoires in COVID-19. Libraries were prepared by immunoSEQ multiplex PCR; TCRdb keeps only in-frame clonotypes and omits some of them. In the table there are 250,000 or so clones, 86% of which are singletons. The specimen sequenced was peripheral blood. The receptors come from a man older than 75 with acute or convalescent COVID-19.

The rearrangement links TRBV12-3 or TRBV12-4 to TRBJ2-7; D remains ambiguous. The V and J ends lost 5 bases and 3 bases respectively, with 5 bases between them. The length of the CDR3 is 11 residues. The CDR3 nucleotides are TGTGCCAGCAGTACCTACTACGAGCAGTACTTC. It encodes CASSTYYEQYF.

This clone was counted only a few times. V usage is TRBV4-2 and J usage is TRBJ1-5; 7 bases agree with TRBD1. This CDR3 comprises 14 residues. Germline loops: CDR1 LGHNA, CDR2 YNFKEQ. V shed 2 bases, J shed 7 bases, and the junction held 5 bases outside the gene matches. CDR3 nucleotide sequence: TGTGCCAGCAGCCAAACAGGGGAAGAGCAGCCCCAGCATTTT. Translated: CASSQTGEEQPQHF.

This clone appeared a few times. CDR3 in amino acids: CASSLGTGGHEQYF. The DNA for the CDR3 is TGTGCCAGCAGCTTAGGGACAGGGGGCCACGAGCAGTACTTC. The chain joins TRBV7-2 to TRBJ2-7; 11 positions match TRBD1. The CDR3 sequence is 14 residues long. The J segment lost 5 bases and the V segment lost 1 base, leaving 1 base of the junction unmatched. Germline CDR1 and CDR2: SGHTA and FQGNSA. Together with reference TRBV7-2 and TRBJ2-7, the CDR3 gives the full variable domain: GAGVSQSPSNKVTEKGKDVELRCDPISGHTALYWYRQSLGQGLEFLIYFQGNSAPDKSGLPSDRFSAERTGGSVSTLTIQRTQQEDSAVYLCASSLGTGGHEQYFGPGTRLTVT.

V usage is TRBV14 and J usage is TRBJ1-1; no definite D call. Germline loops: CDR1 SGHDN, CDR2 FVKESK. V was shortened by 3 bases and J by 4 bases, with 9 bases between the two germline ends. This CDR3 is built from 13 residues. Here the CDR3 DNA reads TGTGCCAGCAGCCACGGGAGAGGCACTGAAGCTTTCTTT. As protein: CASSHGRGTEAFF.

The chain employs TRBV6-5 and TRBJ1-1; D not resolved. CDR1 is MNHEY, CDR2 SVGAGI, per germline. The V gene lost 6 bases and the J gene lost 3 bases, with 14 bases spanning the gap. This CDR3 has 14 residues. The CDR3 DNA reads as TGTGCCAGCAGGCCCAGGTCCGGTTACACTGAAGCTTTCTTT. Its translation is CASRPRSGYTEAFF.

Turning to this clone: This CDR3 is also generated by other DNA sequences in the sample. The gene calls are TRBV5-1 and TRBJ1-5, with D possibly being TRBD1 (5 bases). The CDR3 is 15 residues long. Germline assignment: CDR1 SGHRS and CDR2 YFSETQ. The germline V and J ends were trimmed by 0 bases and 0 bases, with 7 bases remaining between them. The CDR3 reads CASSLAGNSNQPQHF. CDR3 nucleotides: TGCGCCAGCAGCTTGGCAGGGAATAGCAATCAGCCCCAGCATTTT.

The gene calls are TRBV7-2 and TRBJ1-2; the D is unclear. CDR1 and CDR2 from the germline V gene are SGHTA and FQGNSA. With 7 bases removed from V and 5 bases from J, the gap between germline ends came to 17 bases. The CDR3 sequence is 14 residues long. The CDR3 DNA reads TGTGCCAGCAACAAGGACGGACTGCTATATGGCTACACCTTC. Residues: CASNKDGLLYGYTF.

This chain joins TRBV19 and TRBJ1-4, with a tentative D call TRBD1 (5 bases). Trimming removed 3 bases from V and 7 bases from J, with 18 bases in between. CDR3 size: 16 residues. The germline V gene has CDR1 LNHDA and CDR2 SQIVND (reference sequence). The CDR3 sequence: CASSIGYRLDREKLFF. CDR3 sequence (DNA): TGTGCCAGTAGTATTGGGTACAGGTTAGATCGTGAAAAACTGTTTTTT.

The J gene is TRBJ1-2, the V gene TRBV25-1, with unresolved D. Trimming cost V 6 bases and J 8 bases, with 22 bases left between them. The CDR3 is made up of 15 amino acids. Germline V gives CDR1 MGHDK, CDR2 SYGVNS. CDR3 residues: CASSDGQYQGLGYTF. CDR3 nucleotide sequence: TGTGCCAGCAGCGATGGGCAGTACCAAGGTTTGGGCTACACCTTC.

In its sample, this clone was seen once. In DNA, the CDR3 is TGCGCCAGCAGCCTATCGACGACTAGCGGAAAAATCTCCTACGAGCAGTACTTC. It codes for CASSLSTTSGKISYEQYF. J is TRBJ2-7 and V is TRBV5-1, with TRBD2 matching over 9 bases. Germline values: CDR1 SGHRS, CDR2 YFSETQ. Trimming removed 4 bases from V and 0 bases from J; junction bases left unmatched: 14. This CDR3 is 18 amino acids long.

The chain links TRBV25-1 to TRBJ1-1; TRBD1 agrees at 7 bases. With 5 bases clipped from V and 0 bases from J, the junction kept 6 bases outside the gene matches. Germline assignment: CDR1 MGHDK and CDR2 SYGVNS. The CDR3 has 15 amino acids. The CDR3 DNA sequence: TGTGCCAGCAGTAGACAGGGCGGGCTGAACACTGAAGCTTTCTTT. Amino acid sequence: CASSRQGGLNTEAFF.

This chain joins TRBV5-6 and TRBJ1-4, with 7 bases identical to TRBD1. With 3 bases clipped from V and 0 bases from J, the junction kept 2 bases outside the gene matches. The CDR3 has 15 residues. Germline CDR1 reads SGHDT; CDR2 reads YYEEEE. CDR3 sequence reads: CASSYGTATNEKLFF. Written as DNA, the CDR3 is TGTGCCAGCAGCTACGGGACAGCAACTAATGAAAAACTGTTTTTT.

The chain links TRBV10-1 to TRBJ1-1; no reliable D call. V lost 2 bases and J 5 bases, leaving 12 bases between the germline ends. CDR1 is WNHNN, CDR2 SYGVQD, per germline (reference sequence). The CDR3 runs 14 residues. The CDR3: CASSEKVRGTEAFF. As DNA, the CDR3 is TGCGCCAGCAGTGAGAAGGTCCGCGGGACTGAAGCTTTCTTT.

The chain employs TRBV6-4 and TRBJ1-3; D gene ambiguous. The CDR3 has 16 amino acids. Germline CDR1 MRHNA, CDR2 SNTAGT. With 4 bases removed from V and 4 bases from J, the gap between germline ends came to 17 bases. The CDR3 is CASSVLVGRGGNTIYF. Written as DNA, the CDR3 is TGTGCCAGCAGTGTCCTCGTAGGGAGAGGCGGAAACACCATATATTTT.

J is TRBJ1-5 and V is TRBV2; the match to TRBD1 covers 9 bases. Germline CDR1 is SNHLY and CDR2 is FYNNEI. J lost 6 bases, V lost 4 bases, and 10 bases had no gene match. This CDR3 contains 16 residues. This CDR3 reads CASSADRDRAGQPQHF. For the CDR3, the DNA is TGTGCCAGCAGTGCAGACCGGGACAGGGCCGGTCAGCCCCAGCATTTT.

The chain has TRBV2 and TRBJ1-5; possibly TRBD1 for D (5 bases). The CDR3 extends over 15 amino acids. CDR1 and CDR2 from the germline V gene are SNHLY and FYNNEI. Trimming took 6 bases from V and 7 from J, leaving 19 bases between them. The CDR3 DNA sequence: TGTGCCAGCAGGGGCGGGAGGCAGGGATACCAGCCCCAGCATTTT. Translation gives CASRGGRQGYQPQHF.

The rearrangement uses TRBV10-1 and TRBJ2-2; no reliable D call. This CDR3 contains 16 residues. Germline V CDR1 and CDR2: WNHNN, SYGVQD (reference sequence). Trimming cost V 2 bases and J 3 bases, with 13 bases left between them. CDR3 sequence: CASSEIVPQDTGELFF. As DNA, the CDR3 is TGCGCCAGCAGTGAGATCGTCCCGCAGGACACCGGGGAGCTGTTTTTT.

The V and J genes are TRBV5-6 and TRBJ2-3; 8 nucleotides align to TRBD2. The length of the CDR3 is 15 residues. Trimming removed 2 bases from V and 3 bases from J; junction bases left unmatched: 5. Germline CDR1 is SGHDT and CDR2 is YYEEEE. For the CDR3, the DNA is TGTGCCAGCAGCTTAGCGGGAGTCGGAACAGATACGCAGTATTTT. This encodes CASSLAGVGTDTQYF.

This sequence joins TRBV9 and TRBJ1-1; 10 bases match TRBD1. The trim removed 3 bases at V and 0 bases at J, leaving 8 bases unmatched. In germline, CDR1 is SGDLS, CDR2 YYNGEE. The CDR3 spans 17 residues. For the CDR3, the DNA is TGTGCCAGCAGCGCGACTATGACAGGGGGCTTGAACACTGAAGCTTTCTTT. It codes for CASSATMTGGLNTEAFF. Filled out from reference TRBV9 and TRBJ1-1, the complete variable domain reads DSGVTQTPKHLITATGQRVTLRCSPRSGDLSVYWYQQSLDQGLQFLIQYYNGEERAKGNILERFSAQQFPDLHSELNLSSLELGDSALYFCASSATMTGGLNTEAFFGQGTRLTVV.

This clone was seen just once. V is TRBV6-2 or TRBV6-3 and J is TRBJ2-3, with D tentatively TRBD1 (5 bases). CDR3 length equals 16 residues. Trimming cost V 6 bases and J 2 bases, with 18 bases left between them. The germline V gene encodes CDR1 MNHEY and CDR2 SVGEGT. CDR3 DNA: TGTGCCAGCAGGTACCCCAAAGGGGCCCTCACAGATACGCAGTATTTT. This translates into CASRYPKGALTDTQYF.

The genes are TRBV5-6 and TRBJ2-7; 7 nucleotides line up with TRBD1. Germline V lookup: CDR1 SGHDT, CDR2 YYEEEE. The CDR3 runs to 14 residues. V gave up 3 bases and J gave up 2 bases; unmatched junction bases: 5. CDR3 in DNA: TGTGCCAGCAGCTACCCCGGGACAGCCTACGAGCAGTACTTC. It yields the protein CASSYPGTAYEQYF.

This clone has a single count. The chain employs TRBV19 and TRBJ2-7, with 9 bases lining up with TRBD1. V gave up 8 bases and J gave up 7 bases; unmatched junction bases: 9. This CDR3 comprises 13 residues. Looked up from germline, CDR1 is LNHDA and CDR2 is SQIVND (reference sequence). CDR3 DNA: TGTGCCAGTCGGGACAGGGTGCTGGGGGAGCAGTACTTC. Its translation is CASRDRVLGEQYF.

V usage is TRBV19 and J usage is TRBJ1-2; the match to TRBD1 covers 8 bases. Germline V gene data show CDR1 as LNHDA and CDR2 as SQIVND (reference sequence). The CDR3 sequence is 15 residues long. With 5 bases clipped from V and 5 bases from J, the junction kept 10 bases outside the gene matches. The CDR3 coding sequence is TGTGCCAGTAGTCCCGGGGACAGGATAACGTATGGCTACACCTTC. Translation: CASSPGDRITYGYTF.

The V and J genes are TRBV11-3 and TRBJ2-5, with 10 bases matching TRBD1. J was trimmed by 4 bases and V by 1 base; bases with no gene match: 0. Germline V lookup: CDR1 SGHNT, CDR2 YENEEA. The CDR3 spans 14 residues. DNA for the CDR3: TGTGCCAGCAGCTTAGGGGACAGGGGAGAGACCCAGTACTTC. Translating it yields CASSLGDRGETQYF.

Regarding this clone: At the DNA level, this CDR3 is encoded by other sequences in the same sample as well. The chain recombines TRBV5-1 with TRBJ1-5; D possibly corresponds to TRBD1 (5 bases). Per germline, CDR1 SGHRS and CDR2 YFSETQ. V dropped 0 bases and J dropped 7 bases, with 11 bases sitting between them. The CDR3 is made up of 14 amino acids. The CDR3 sequence: CASSLGQGGQPQHF. CDR3 DNA sequence: TGCGCCAGCAGCTTGGGCCAGGGCGGACAGCCCCAGCATTTT.

The gene calls are TRBV19 and TRBJ2-2; perhaps TRBD1 as D (5 bases). CDR1 is LNHDA and CDR2 is SQIVND in the germline V gene (reference sequence). The ends were cut back, 3 bases at V and 7 bases at J, with 15 bases in the middle. This CDR3 contains 15 residues. CDR3 loop: CASSIRRPQGGELFF. The DNA for the CDR3 is TGTGCCAGTAGTATCCGACGGCCCCAGGGCGGGGAGCTGTTTTTT.

The V call is TRBV6-5, the J call TRBJ1-3; D remains unclear. V was pared by 5 bases and J by 0 bases, with 11 bases between. The length of the CDR3 is 15 residues. Germline assignment: CDR1 MNHEY and CDR2 SVGAGI. As DNA, the CDR3 is TGTGCCAGCAGTCTCGGACTGATCTCTGGAAACACCATATATTTT. It specifies CASSLGLISGNTIYF.

This chain links TRBV3-1 (or the pseudogene TRBV3-2) with TRBJ2-7, with 7 bases fitting TRBD1. The germline gives CDR1 LGHDT, CDR2 YNNKEL (reference sequence). J was trimmed by 0 bases and V by 2 bases; bases with no gene match: 7. The CDR3 is 16 residues long. This CDR3 reads CASSQPGQLSSYEQYF. CDR3 bases: TGTGCCAGCAGCCAACCGGGACAGCTTAGCTCCTACGAGCAGTACTTC.